This T cell receptor (beta chain) emerged from a study of human T cells and chemical hapten exposure. Via MiXCR, TCRdb re-called the RACE reads, giving one row per CDR3 protein. The data show 250,000 or so distinct CDR3 sequences, over 7.5% seen once. The time point denotes: pre-sensitization, week 0. The treatment denotes: therapeutic diphenylcyclopropenone sensitization with weekly scalp DPC. This clonotype showed up many times. The CDR3 runs 13 residues. Germline V CDR1 and CDR2: SNHLY, FYNNEI. V lost 6 bases to trimming and J lost 5 bases, with 13 bases between them. The sequencing used whole blood, collected in connection with sensitization to the hapten diphenylcyclopropenone (DPC). The receptor comes from a man aged 18 to 29 with alopecia areata. Some clones in this sample may be carry-over from other donors' samples. The V gene is TRBV2, the J gene TRBJ1-2; D is unclear. The CDR3 here is CASSLEVGYGYTF. The CDR3 DNA reads TGTGCCAGCAGCTTAGAGGTGGGGTATGGCTACACCTTC.